These T cell receptor beta chains were read from a single sample in a study of PD-1 blockade in classical Hodgkin lymphoma. Generated by immunoSEQ multiplex PCR, the TCRdb table keeps only in-frame clones and is missing some. The sample records approximately 160,000 clones, nearly 80% being singletons. Sequencing was performed on peripheral blood mononuclear cells (PBMCs), taken before the second cycle of nivolumab. All receptors derive from a human donor with classical Hodgkin lymphoma. The CDR3 runs from the conserved cysteine through the conserved F or W. A D gene is named only where the DNA matches it firmly. A row's size may be missing; if present it is once, few, many or a size class.

cdr3_nt,cdr3_aa,clone_size,j_call,d_call,v_call,cdr3_length
TGTGCCAGCAGTTACTCGACTACGCAGTATTTT,CASSYSTTQYF,once,TRBJ2-3,NA,TRBV6-6,11
TGCGCCAGCAGCTTGGAGGGACAGGGGGCAACCGGGGAGCTGTTTTTT,CASSLEGQGATGELFF,once,TRBJ2-2,TRBD1,TRBV5-1,16
TGTGCCAGCAGCCTAAAGGGGGGTGTTGTAACCACTGAAGCTTTCTTT,CASSLKGGVVTTEAFF,NA,TRBJ1-1,NA,TRBV9,16
TGTGCCAGCAGTTACCCCCCGGGACAGGGTTGGACTGAAGCTTTCTTT,CASSYPPGQGWTEAFF,NA,TRBJ1-1,TRBD1,TRBV6-6,16
TGTGCCAGCAGTCCTCAGCGGGGGCCCTCCTACGAGCAGTACTTC,CASSPQRGPSYEQYF,NA,TRBJ2-7,TRBD2,TRBV6-5,15
TGTGCCAGCAGGGCTGGGTCCTACAATGAGCAGTTCTTC,CASRAGSYNEQFF,NA,TRBJ2-1,NA,TRBV28,13
TGTGCCAGCAGCCACCTCAGGGGAGGGGAGACCCAGTACTTC,CASSHLRGGETQYF,few,TRBJ2-5,NA,TRBV5-8,14
TGTGCCAGCAGCTACGGCGGGAGTGACCCCTACGAGCAGTACTTC,CASSYGGSDPYEQYF,NA,TRBJ2-7,TRBD2,TRBV5-4,15
TGTGCCAGCAGCAAAGGTGGGACAGGATTCCCCTACACCTTC,CASSKGGTGFPYTF,NA,TRBJ1-2,NA,TRBV21-1,14
TGTGCCAGCAGCCAACTGGGACTAGCGGGAGACTCTCACAATGAGCAGTTCTTC,CASSQLGLAGDSHNEQFF,NA,TRBJ2-1,TRBD2,TRBV4-2,18
TGTGCCAGTAGTCTACAGGGTAAGGCTGAAGCTTTCTTT,CASSLQGKAEAFF,once,TRBJ1-1,NA,TRBV19,13
TGTGCCAGCAGTGAATTAGGACTCCAATGGGGTTCACCCCTCCACTTT,CASSELGLQWGSPLHF,NA,TRBJ1-6,NA,TRBV25-1,16
TGTGCCAGCAGCTGGGACAGCGCTCAGCCCCAGCATTTT,CASSWDSAQPQHF,NA,TRBJ1-5,TRBD1,TRBV5-6,13
TGTGCCAGCAGATCTAGCGGGAGGGATGAGCAGTACTTC,CASRSSGRDEQYF,NA,TRBJ2-7,TRBD2,TRBV27,13
TGCGCCAGCAGCTTGGATCTGGGGGGCTACAATGAGCAGTTCTTC,CASSLDLGGYNEQFF,NA,TRBJ2-1,NA,TRBV5-1,15
TGTGCCAGCTCACCAGGGCAGCGGGAGGTAGATACGCAGTATTTT,CASSPGQREVDTQYF,NA,TRBJ2-3,TRBD2,TRBV18,15
TGTGCCAGCAGCCAAGAAATTACGGGAGTAACCTACGAGCAGTACTTC,CASSQEITGVTYEQYF,NA,TRBJ2-7,NA,TRBV4-2,16
TGTGCCAGCACCCAGGGACTAGGGATGGGAGATACGCAGTATTTT,CASTQGLGMGDTQYF,NA,TRBJ2-3,TRBD2,TRBV2,15
TGTGCCAGCAGCTTAGGTGGGAACACCGGGGAGCTGTTTTTT,CASSLGGNTGELFF,NA,TRBJ2-2,NA,TRBV7-3,14
TGTGCCAGCAGCCCGACAGCGCTGAACACTGAAGCTTTCTTT,CASSPTALNTEAFF,NA,TRBJ1-1,NA,TRBV2,14
TGTGCCAGTAGGACAGGGGCAAACACCGGGGAGCTGTTTTTT,CASRTGANTGELFF,NA,TRBJ2-2,TRBD1,TRBV19,14
TGTGCCAGCTCACACCTAACGGACAGGGATCATGGCTACACCTTC,CASSHLTDRDHGYTF,NA,TRBJ1-2,TRBD1,TRBV18,15
TGTGCCAGCAGTTTTCTCGACGGGACCGGGGAGCTGTTTTTT,CASSFLDGTGELFF,NA,TRBJ2-2,NA,TRBV27,14
TGTGCCATCAGTGCCGGGACTAGGCAAGAGACCCAGTACTTC,CAISAGTRQETQYF,NA,TRBJ2-5,TRBD2,TRBV10-3,14
TGTGCTAGCAGCTTACTAGCGGGGGGGCCCAATGAGCAGTTCTTC,CASSLLAGGPNEQFF,NA,TRBJ2-1,TRBD2,TRBV7-7,15
TGTGCCAGCAAGGACAGGGGGGACAATCAGCCCCAGCATTTT,CASKDRGDNQPQHF,NA,TRBJ1-5,TRBD1,TRBV25-1,14
TGTGCCAGCAGTGAAGGCAGGGGGAACACTGAAGCTTTCTTT,CASSEGRGNTEAFF,NA,TRBJ1-1,NA,TRBV2,14
TGCAGCGTCCGGGGACAGGAGGCGAACACCGGGGAGCTGTTTTTT,CSVRGQEANTGELFF,NA,TRBJ2-2,TRBD1,TRBV29-1,15